A single sample gave rise to the 23 T cell receptor beta chains below, sequenced in a study of identical twins. TCRdb re-called the 5' RACE reads through MiXCR, storing one row per CDR3 protein. The table records 1.5 million to 2 million distinct CDR3 sequences, around 29% of them present only once. Sequenced sample: cord blood. The receptor source for this set is a newborn girl in good health.

The rearrangement uses TRBV5-6 and TRBJ2-5, with D possibly called TRBD1 or TRBD2 (5 bases each). The germline V gene has CDR1 SGHDT and CDR2 YYEEEE. Trimming stripped 4 bases from V and 1 base from J, with 14 bases between. The CDR3 sequence is 15 residues long. CDR3 nucleotides: TGTGCCAGCAGCAGGGGACCCTCACTCCAAGAGACCCAGTACTTC. This sequence encodes CASSRGPSLQETQYF.

This clonotype was detected a few times. This chain links TRBV28 with TRBJ2-3; 9 nucleotides match TRBD2. With V trimmed by 2 bases and J by 3 bases, 6 bases remained unmatched. Germline loops: CDR1 MDHEN, CDR2 SYDVKM. The CDR3 loop spans 16 amino acids. CDR3 loop: CASSLGSGSGTDTQYF. CDR3 coding DNA: TGTGCCAGCAGTTTAGGTAGCGGGAGTGGGACAGATACGCAGTATTTT.

CDR3 loop: CASSPALYNEQFF. DNA for the CDR3: TGTGCCAGCTCACCGGCCCTGTACAATGAGCAGTTCTTC. This chain uses TRBV18 with TRBJ2-1; no definite D call. CDR1 and CDR2 from the germline V gene are KGHSH and LQKENI. This CDR3 spans 13 amino acids. V was trimmed by 3 bases and J by 4 bases, leaving 7 bases between them.

J is TRBJ1-5 and V is TRBV4-1; D gene uncertain. The V and J ends lost 1 base and 5 bases respectively, with 9 bases between them. Germline CDR1 is MGHRA and CDR2 is YSYEKL. This CDR3 is built from 14 residues. CDR3 sequence: CASSQVNGYQPQHF. CDR3 coding DNA: TGCGCCAGCAGCCAAGTGAACGGATATCAGCCCCAGCATTTT.

The chain joins TRBV3-1 to TRBJ1-4; no firm D call. This CDR3 has 15 residues. CDR1 LGHDT and CDR2 YNNKEL come from the germline V gene (reference sequence). Trimming shortened V by 4 bases and J by 0 bases, and 9 bases separated the two germline ends. For the CDR3, the DNA is TGTGCCAGCAGCCCCCCGACACCAACTAATGAAAAACTGTTTTTT. Its protein is CASSPPTPTNEKLFF.

The table lists this clonotype with a few counts. The genes are TRBV6-5 and TRBJ1-1; D gene uncertain. Trimming took off 2 bases at V and 0 bases at J, with 13 bases between the two ends. Germline CDR1 is MNHEY and CDR2 is SVGAGI. CDR3 length: 16 residues. CDR3 in amino acids: CASSYPRGVLNTEAFF. In DNA form, the CDR3 reads TGTGCCAGCAGTTACCCGCGCGGGGTACTGAACACTGAAGCTTTCTTT.

The chain combines TRBV20-1 with TRBJ1-2; 7 bases agree with TRBD1. After removal of 6 bases from V and 5 bases from J, the junction contained 12 bases not matched to a gene. This CDR3 is built from 14 residues. Germline V lookup: CDR1 DFQATT, CDR2 SNEGSKA (reference sequence). CDR3 residues: CSAILPGTAYGYTF. In DNA, the CDR3 is TGCAGTGCCATACTACCCGGGACAGCTTATGGCTACACCTTC.

The chain has TRBV6-5 and TRBJ2-2; TRBD1 is a possible D gene (5 bases). CDR3 length: 14 amino acids. Trimming took 4 bases from V and 3 from J, leaving 9 bases between them. Germline CDR1 MNHEY, CDR2 SVGAGI. For the CDR3, the DNA is TGTGCCAGCAGTTCAGGGATGGACACCGGGGAGCTGTTTTTT. It yields the protein CASSSGMDTGELFF.

The rearrangement uses TRBV10-3 and TRBJ1-2; D uncertain. This CDR3 has 13 residues. V lost 4 bases and J lost 4, with 10 bases in between. CDR1 is ENHRY, CDR2 SYGVKD, per germline. CDR3 sequence (DNA): TGTGCCATCAGTGGACAAGGGATCTATGGCTACACCTTC. It is translated as CAISGQGIYGYTF.

This clonotype was seen a few times. The chain joins TRBV7-2 to TRBJ2-1, with D possibly being TRBD1 (6 bases). This CDR3 spans 16 amino acids. Trimming shortened V by 0 bases and J by 0 bases, and 9 bases separated the two germline ends. The germline V gene has CDR1 SGHTA and CDR2 FQGNSA. This CDR3 is CASSLALGHSYNEQFF. As DNA, the CDR3 is TGTGCCAGCAGCTTAGCCCTGGGACACTCCTACAATGAGCAGTTCTTC.

This clonotype has just one count. V usage is TRBV27 and J usage is TRBJ2-4, with 7 bases that match TRBD1. This CDR3 is 13 amino acids long. Unmatched junction bases numbered 10, after V lost 4 bases and J lost 13 bases. The germline CDR1 and CDR2 sequences are MNHEY and SMNVEV (reference sequence). The CDR3 DNA reads TGTGCCAGCAGTTCTACAGGGGTCCTAGAGCAGTACTTC. Residues: CASSSTGVLEQYF.

V is TRBV29-1 and J is TRBJ2-2, with D perhaps assigned TRBD1 or TRBD2 (6 bases each). Germline V gene sequence: CDR1 SQVTM, CDR2 ANQGSEA. V dropped 3 bases and J dropped 2 bases, with 10 bases sitting between them. This CDR3 spans 14 amino acids. The CDR3 region is CSVDGGLNTGELFF. The DNA of the CDR3 is TGCAGCGTTGACGGGGGCCTCAACACCGGGGAGCTGTTTTTT.

This chain connects TRBV29-1 to TRBJ2-3, with D hard to call. The CDR3 has 15 residues. Trimming removed 0 bases from V and 2 bases from J, with 12 bases in between. Germline V CDR1 and CDR2: SQVTM, ANQGSEA. The CDR3: CSVEEEALPTDTQYF. CDR3 coding DNA: TGCAGCGTTGAAGAGGAAGCTCTCCCCACAGATACGCAGTATTTT.

This clonotype has a single count. The V call is TRBV20-1, the J call TRBJ1-6; D remains unclear. Trimming pared 1 base from V and 7 bases from J, leaving 14 bases between. Germline lookup yields CDR1 DFQATT and CDR2 SNEGSKA (reference sequence). The CDR3 is 15 amino acids. Written as DNA, the CDR3 is TGCAGTGCTAGAGGACCAGCCCCATTGAATTCACCCCTCCACTTT. It codes for CSARGPAPLNSPLHF.

This clonotype was seen repeatedly, ten times or more. V is TRBV4-1 and J is TRBJ1-6; no reliable D call. Per germline, CDR1 MGHRA and CDR2 YSYEKL. The CDR3 is 14 amino acids. The V gene lost 4 bases and the J gene lost 6 bases, with 10 bases spanning the gap. As DNA, the CDR3 is TGCGCCAGCAGCCTCCGGAATGGTAATTCACCCCTCCACTTT. It codes for CASSLRNGNSPLHF.

The CDR3 spells CASSPSRGRLSYEQYF. CDR3 coding DNA: TGTGCCAGCAGCCCCTCCCGGGGACGCCTATCCTACGAGCAGTACTTC. This chain links TRBV14 with TRBJ2-7; D is tentatively TRBD1 or TRBD2 (5 bases each). The ends were cut back, 4 bases at V and 1 base at J, with 17 bases in the middle. Germline CDR1 reads SGHDN; CDR2 reads FVKESK. CDR3 length: 16 amino acids.

This clonotype has only a few counts. The chain employs TRBV24-1 and TRBJ2-3; TRBD1 agrees at 9 bases. In germline, CDR1 is KGHDR, CDR2 SFDVKD. The CDR3 is 15 amino acids. V trimming: 4 bases; J trimming: 4 bases; junction bases outside the gene matches: 5. CDR3 amino acids: CATSDHGTGPDTQYF. In DNA, the CDR3 is TGTGCCACCAGTGACCATGGGACAGGGCCAGATACGCAGTATTTT.

The V gene is TRBV3-1, the J gene TRBJ2-5; maybe TRBD2 (5 bases). Germline V gene sequence: CDR1 LGHDT, CDR2 YNNKEL (reference sequence). Trimming removed 0 bases at V and 1 base at J, with 15 bases between. This CDR3 comprises 17 residues. The CDR3 region has the DNA TGTGCCAGCAGCCAAGATTCCAGCGGACCACCCCAAGAGACCCAGTACTTC. Translating it yields CASSQDSSGPPQETQYF.

The chain combines TRBV7-6 with TRBJ1-4, with D hard to call. V was shortened by 2 bases and J by 7 bases, with 17 bases between the two germline ends. CDR1 is SGHVS and CDR2 is FNYEAQ in the germline V gene. The CDR3 is 16 amino acids. The DNA of the CDR3 is TGTGCCAGCAGCTTAACGGACGGGTGGTCCGGTGAAAAACTGTTTTTT. It specifies CASSLTDGWSGEKLFF.

The V gene is TRBV6-1, the J gene TRBJ1-1, with 7 positions matching TRBD1. The germline V gene encodes CDR1 MNHNS and CDR2 SASEGT. The CDR3 contains 13 residues. V trimming: 1 base; J trimming: 9 bases; junction bases outside the gene matches: 5. CDR3 bases: TGTGCCAGCAGTGAAGTAACCAGGGGGAAAGCTTTCTTT. Protein product: CASSEVTRGKAFF.

The genes are TRBV6-4 and TRBJ2-5; tentatively, D is TRBD1 (5 bases). The end of the DNA fits TRBJ2-7 better, so the J call may be wrong. Per the germline V gene, CDR1 is MRHNA and CDR2 is SNTAGT. This CDR3 region has 14 residues. In DNA, the CDR3 is TGTGCCAGCAGTGACTCCGGACACCACTACGAGCAGTACTTC. This encodes CASSDSGHHYEQYF.

The chain carries TRBV28 and TRBJ2-1; D unresolved. Germline values: CDR1 MDHEN, CDR2 SYDVKM. This CDR3 has 12 amino acids. Trimming stripped 6 bases from V and 9 bases from J, with 12 bases between. CDR3 in amino acids: CASSGPSREQFF. CDR3 DNA: TGTGCCAGCAGCGGACCCAGTCGTGAGCAGTTCTTC. Filled out from reference TRBV28 and TRBJ2-1, the complete variable domain reads DVKVTQSSRYLVKRTGEKVFLECVQDMDHENMFWYRQDPGLGLRLIYFSYDVKMKEKGDIPEGYSVSREKKERFSLILESASTNQTSMYLCASSGPSREQFFGPGTRLTVL.

This clonotype has a handful of counts. The chain couples TRBV24-1 to TRBJ2-7; D not resolved. CDR1 and CDR2 from the germline V gene are KGHDR and SFDVKD. The CDR3 length is 13 residues. Trimming cost V 3 bases and J 3 bases, with 8 bases left between them. As DNA, the CDR3 is TGTGCCACCAGTGATGTCCCAAGCTACGAGCAGTACTTC. Residues: CATSDVPSYEQYF.